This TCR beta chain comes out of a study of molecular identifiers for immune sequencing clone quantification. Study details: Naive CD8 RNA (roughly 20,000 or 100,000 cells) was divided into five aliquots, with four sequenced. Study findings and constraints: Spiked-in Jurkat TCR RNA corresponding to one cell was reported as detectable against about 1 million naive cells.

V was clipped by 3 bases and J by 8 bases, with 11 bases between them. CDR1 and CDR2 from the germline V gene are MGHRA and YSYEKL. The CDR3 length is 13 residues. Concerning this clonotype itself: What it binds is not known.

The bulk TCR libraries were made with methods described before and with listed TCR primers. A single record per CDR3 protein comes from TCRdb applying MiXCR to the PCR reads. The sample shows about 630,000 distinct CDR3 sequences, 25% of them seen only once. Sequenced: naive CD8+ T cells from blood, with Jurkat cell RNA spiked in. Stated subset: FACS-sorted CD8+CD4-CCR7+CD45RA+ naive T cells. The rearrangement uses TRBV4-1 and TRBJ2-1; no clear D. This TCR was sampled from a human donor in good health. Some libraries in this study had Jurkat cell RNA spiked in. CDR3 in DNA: TGCGCCAGCAGCCACAGCCTCCACCATGAGCAGTTCTTC. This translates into CASSHSLHHEQFF.